Sequencing of this T cell receptor (beta chain) was carried out in a study of blood T cell repertoires in COVID-19. This clone was picked up a small number of times. This CDR3 has 16 residues. Germline V CDR1 and CDR2: KGHSH, LQKENI. Unmatched junction bases numbered 6, after V lost 5 bases and J lost 3 bases. Sequenced by immunoSEQ multiplex PCR; TCRdb stores in-frame clones only, minus some. Of some 78,000 clones detected, more than 70% appear once; the ten largest clones hold approximately 6.2%. This sequence was found in a man aged 55-75 years with active or convalescent COVID-19. This chain connects TRBV18 to TRBJ2-7; 14 bases map to TRBD2. Sequencing was done on a sample of peripheral blood. CDR3 in DNA: TGTGCCAGCTCAAAATCCGGGACTAGCGGGGGCTACGAGCAGTACTTC. It translates to CASSKSGTSGGYEQYF.